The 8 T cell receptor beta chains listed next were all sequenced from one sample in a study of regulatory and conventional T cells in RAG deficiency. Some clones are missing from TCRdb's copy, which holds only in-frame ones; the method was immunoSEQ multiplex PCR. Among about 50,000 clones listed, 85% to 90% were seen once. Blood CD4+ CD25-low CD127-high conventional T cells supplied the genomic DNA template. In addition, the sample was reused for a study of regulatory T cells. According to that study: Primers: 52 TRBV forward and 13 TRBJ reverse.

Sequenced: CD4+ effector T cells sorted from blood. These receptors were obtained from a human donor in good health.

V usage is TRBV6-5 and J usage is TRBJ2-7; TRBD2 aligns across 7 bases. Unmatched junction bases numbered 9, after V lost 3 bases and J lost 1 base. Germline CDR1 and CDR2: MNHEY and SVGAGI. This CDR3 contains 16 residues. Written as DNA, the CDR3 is TGTGCCAGCAGTTATGGGAGAAGAGCGGGATCCTACGAGCAGTACTTC. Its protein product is CASSYGRRAGSYEQYF.

This CDR3 reads CASSRRTATNEKLFF. Written as DNA, the CDR3 is TGTGCCAGCAGCCGCCGGACAGCAACTAATGAAAAACTGTTTTTT. V usage is TRBV6-5 and J usage is TRBJ1-4; TRBD1 is a possible D gene (6 bases). V lost 6 bases and J lost 0, with 11 bases in between. The CDR3 runs to 15 residues. Per germline, CDR1 MNHEY and CDR2 SVGAGI.

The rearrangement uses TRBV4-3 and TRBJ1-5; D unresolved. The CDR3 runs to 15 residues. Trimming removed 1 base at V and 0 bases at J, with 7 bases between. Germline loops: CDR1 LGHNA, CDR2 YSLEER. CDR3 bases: TGCGCCAGCAGCCAAGGGCTATCTAGCAATCAGCCCCAGCATTTT. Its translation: CASSQGLSSNQPQHF.

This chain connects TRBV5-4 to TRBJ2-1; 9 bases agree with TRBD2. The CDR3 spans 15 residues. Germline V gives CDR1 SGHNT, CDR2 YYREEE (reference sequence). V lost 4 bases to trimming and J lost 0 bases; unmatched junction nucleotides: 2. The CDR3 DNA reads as TGTGCCAGCAGCGTTAGCGGGAGCTCCTACAATGAGCAGTTCTTC. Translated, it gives CASSVSGSSYNEQFF.

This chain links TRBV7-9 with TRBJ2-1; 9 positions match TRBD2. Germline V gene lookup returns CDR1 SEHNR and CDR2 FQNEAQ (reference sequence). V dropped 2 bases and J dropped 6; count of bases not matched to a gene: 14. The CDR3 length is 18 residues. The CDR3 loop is CASSLRLAGYPIPNEQFF. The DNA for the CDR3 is TGTGCCAGCAGCTTACGGCTAGCGGGATACCCAATCCCCAATGAGCAGTTCTTC.

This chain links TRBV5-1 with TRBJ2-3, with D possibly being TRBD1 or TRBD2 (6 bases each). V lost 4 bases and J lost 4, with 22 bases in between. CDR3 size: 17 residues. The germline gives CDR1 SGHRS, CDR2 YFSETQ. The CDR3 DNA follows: TGCGCCAGCAGCACGCGAGAAGGGGGGCTAGGTCCAGATACGCAGTATTTT. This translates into CASSTREGGLGPDTQYF.

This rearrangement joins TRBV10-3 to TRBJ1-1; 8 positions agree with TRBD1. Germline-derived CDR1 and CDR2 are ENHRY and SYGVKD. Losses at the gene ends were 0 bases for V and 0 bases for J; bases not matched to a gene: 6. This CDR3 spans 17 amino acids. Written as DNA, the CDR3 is TGTGCCATCAGTGAGTCGGATTTGGGACAGGTGAACACTGAAGCTTTCTTT. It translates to CAISESDLGQVNTEAFF.

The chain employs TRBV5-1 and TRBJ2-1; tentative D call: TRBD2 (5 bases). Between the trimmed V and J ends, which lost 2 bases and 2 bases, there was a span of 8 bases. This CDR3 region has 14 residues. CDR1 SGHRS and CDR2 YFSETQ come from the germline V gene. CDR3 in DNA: TGCGCCAGCAGCTTCGAGGGCGCCTACAATGAGCAGTTCTTC. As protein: CASSFEGAYNEQFF.